Here is one T cell receptor (beta chain) with its context. This record comes from a study of blood T cell repertoires in COVID-19. In the study overall: COVID-19 samples collected from the United States, Italy and Spain covered acute and convalescent phases.

Clones were read by immunoSEQ multiplex PCR, and TCRdb kept only the in-frame ones, dropping some. The sample lists around 400,000 clones; less than 90% were seen once. Assignment of participants to cohorts was predicated upon participant-reported clinical history. Among Cohort 3 donors, those recovered had two negative PCRs, clearance, or symptom resolution. The V and J ends lost 4 bases and 9 bases, in that order; junction bases with no gene match: 5. The CDR3 runs 13 residues. CDR1 and CDR2 from the germline V gene are MNHEY and SVGAGI. What was sequenced was PBMCs or T cells enriched from blood (not recorded which). The TCR comes from a woman in her forties or fifties who had recovered from COVID-19. V gene TRBV6-5 combines with J gene TRBJ2-7; 11 bases line up with TRBD2. The CDR3 reads CASSLISGRVQYF. The CDR3 region has the DNA TGTGCCAGCAGTTTGATTAGCGGGAGGGTGCAGTACTTC.